The 7 T cell receptor beta chains given below trace back to one sample, sequenced in a study of blood T cell repertoires in COVID-19. Clones were read by immunoSEQ multiplex PCR, and TCRdb kept only the in-frame ones, dropping some. The table has about 230,000 clones, 83% seen once. The specimen sequenced was peripheral blood. Source of these receptors: a woman aged 50 to 60 with acute or convalescent COVID-19.

This clone was detected only once. Other DNA sequences in this specimen translate into the identical CDR3. The gene calls are TRBV7-2 and TRBJ2-7; D not certain. V lost 1 base and J lost 3, with 7 bases in between. Germline V gene sequence: CDR1 SGHTA, CDR2 FQGNSA. There are 13 residues in the CDR3. The CDR3, as DNA: TGTGCCAGCAGCTTAGTGGCAGGCTACGAGCAGTACTTC. Translation: CASSLVAGYEQYF.

The rearrangement uses TRBV30 and TRBJ1-1; 7 bases match TRBD1. Germline CDR1 reads GTSNPN; CDR2 reads SVGIG (reference sequence). The CDR3 totals 12 residues. The junction had 2 bases not matched to a gene; V was cut back by 3 bases and J by 4 bases. The CDR3, as DNA: TGTGCCTGGAGAAACAGGGGCACTGAAGCTTTCTTT. Its protein is CAWRNRGTEAFF.

The J gene is TRBJ2-1, the V gene TRBV4-1; D gene ambiguous. Trimming stripped 1 base from V and 5 bases from J, with 15 bases between. The CDR3 consists of 16 residues. Germline CDR1 and CDR2: MGHRA and YSYEKL. CDR3 in DNA: TGCGCCAGCAGCCAAGGAGATTTAATAGCCAACAATGAGCAGTTCTTC. Protein sequence: CASSQGDLIANNEQFF.

CDR3 in DNA: TGCAGCGTTGAGCTCTACCCAGACATTAGCACAGATACGCAGTATTTT. As protein: CSVELYPDISTDTQYF. The chain recombines TRBV29-1 with TRBJ2-3; D is ambiguous. Germline V gene sequence: CDR1 SQVTM, CDR2 ANQGSEA. The germline V and J ends were trimmed by 3 bases and 0 bases, with 16 bases remaining between them. The CDR3 totals 16 residues.

The chain uses TRBV4-2 and TRBJ2-7; TRBD1 matches 7 bases. Germline V gives CDR1 LGHNA, CDR2 YNFKEQ. Unmatched junction bases numbered 7, after V lost 4 bases and J lost 4 bases. CDR3 length: 14 residues. CDR3 sequence: CASSPTTGKYEQYF. CDR3 bases: TGTGCCAGCAGCCCGACGACAGGGAAGTACGAGCAGTACTTC.

The CDR3 region is CASSQFRDRGAYGYTF. The CDR3 DNA reads TGCGCCAGCAGCCAATTCCGGGACAGGGGCGCATATGGCTACACCTTC. The chain couples TRBV4-1 to TRBJ1-2; the match to TRBD1 covers 10 bases. Germline V gene sequence: CDR1 MGHRA, CDR2 YSYEKL. This CDR3 has 16 residues. V lost 2 bases, J lost 5 bases, and 8 bases stayed unmatched.

This chain joins TRBV6-5 and TRBJ1-5; D is unclear. The CDR3 is made up of 15 amino acids. V gave up 10 bases and J gave up 1 base, with 17 bases separating them. The germline V gene encodes CDR1 MNHEY and CDR2 SVGAGI. CDR3 DNA sequence: TGTGCCACCTCTTTGAGGAGGGCCAGCAATCAGCCCCAGCATTTT. Protein: CATSLRRASNQPQHF.